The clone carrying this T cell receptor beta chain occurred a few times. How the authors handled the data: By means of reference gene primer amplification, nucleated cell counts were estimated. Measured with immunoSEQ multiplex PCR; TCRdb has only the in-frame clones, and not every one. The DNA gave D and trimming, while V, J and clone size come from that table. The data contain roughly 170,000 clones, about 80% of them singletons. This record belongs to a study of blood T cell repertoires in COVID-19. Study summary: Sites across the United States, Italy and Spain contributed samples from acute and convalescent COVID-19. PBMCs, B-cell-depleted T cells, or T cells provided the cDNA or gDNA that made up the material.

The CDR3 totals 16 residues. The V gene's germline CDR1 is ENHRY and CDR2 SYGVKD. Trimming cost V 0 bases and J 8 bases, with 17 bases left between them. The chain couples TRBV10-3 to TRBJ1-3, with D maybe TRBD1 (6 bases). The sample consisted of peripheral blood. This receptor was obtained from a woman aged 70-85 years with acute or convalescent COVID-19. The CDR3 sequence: CAISESTGGVRDTIYF. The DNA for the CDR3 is TGTGCCATCAGTGAGTCGACGGGGGGCGTCCGGGACACCATATATTTT.